This T cell receptor beta chain emerged from a study of blood T cell repertoires in COVID-19. Study-wide context: Whether acute or convalescent, the COVID-19 samples came from the United States, Italy and Spain. From T cells, B-cell-depleted T cells, or PBMCs came the material, which was cDNA or gDNA.

The CDR3 runs 15 residues. Losses at the gene ends were 0 bases for V and 12 bases for J; bases not matched to a gene: 2. The germline gives CDR1 SEHNR, CDR2 FQNEAQ (reference sequence). Per the authors' pipeline: From reference gene primer amplification, estimates of nucleated cell counts were derived. Assay: immunoSEQ multiplex PCR; the TCRdb copy retains only in-frame clones and omits some. Clone size and the V and J calls come from that table; the DNA yielded D and trimming. The sample includes about 400,000 clones, 89% of them seen just once. The chain uses TRBV7-9 and TRBJ2-1, with TRBD2 matching over 16 bases. The sequenced sample consisted of peripheral blood. The receptor comes from a man aged 35 to 55 with acute or convalescent COVID-19. The CDR3 region is CASSLAGLAGGSQFF. The CDR3 nucleotides read TGTGCCAGCAGCTTAGCGGGACTAGCGGGAGGGTCGCAGTTCTTC.